This T cell receptor (beta chain) was profiled in a study of identical twins. Study findings and constraints: A lower insertion count was a feature of abundant cord blood beta clonotypes, with no such feature in memory repertoires.

Every sampled donor was Caucasian and healthy. Note on this clonotype: The target antigen is unknown.

The CDR3 runs 14 residues. V was shortened by 2 bases and J by 9 bases, with 14 bases between the two germline ends. The germline gives CDR1 KGHSH, CDR2 LQKENI. From the 5' RACE reads, TCRdb called clonotypes with MiXCR, one entry per CDR3 protein. The sample yields around 680,000 distinct CDR3 sequences, approximately 9% seen once. This sample also appeared in a second study, on yellow fever vaccine responses in identical twins.

The sequence was obtained from a woman younger than 30 in good health. The sequencing sample was made of PBMCs. The V gene is TRBV18, the J gene TRBJ2-1; tentatively, D is TRBD2 (5 bases). Here the CDR3 reads CASSPSNLRGEQFF. As DNA, the CDR3 is TGTGCCAGCTCACCATCCAACCTTCGGGGTGAGCAGTTCTTC.